This T cell receptor beta chain was sequenced for a study of blood T cells in healthy people across ages. General study results and limits: A greater number of naive CD4+ cells and higher diversity distinguished long-lived donors from aged donors.

This clonotype showed up just a few times. Its antigen is as yet unknown. The authors ran a second PCR of roughly 6 to 12 cycles using a sample-barcoded 5' primer and a J-beta primer mix. A template-switch adaptor with 12 random nucleotides tagged each cDNA molecule. Each CDR3 protein is one row after TCRdb ran MiXCR on the 5' RACE reads. The sample records about 1.1 million distinct CDR3 sequences, under 40% being singletons. The ends lost 8 bases at V and 1 base at J; junction bases unmatched: 10. Germline CDR1 is SQVTM and CDR2 is ANQGSEA. The CDR3 is 14 residues long. Sequenced sample: blood. This chain connects TRBV29-1 to TRBJ1-1, with 7 bases fitting TRBD1. The receptor was derived from a man between 18 and 35 years old in good health. The CDR3 sequence: CSTGTGVPNTEAFF. In nucleotides, the CDR3 is TGCAGCACGGGAACAGGGGTCCCGAACACTGAAGCTTTCTTT.